The next 23 T cell receptor beta chains were all read from a single sample in a study of blood T cell repertoires in COVID-19. Some clones are missing from TCRdb's copy, which holds only in-frame ones; the method was immunoSEQ multiplex PCR. The sample yields approximately 230,000 clones, approximately 80% seen once. Sequenced input: peripheral blood. Source of these receptors: a man under 40 with active or convalescent COVID-19.

V and J are TRBV29-1 and TRBJ2-5; 10 bases line up with TRBD2. The trim removed 7 bases at V and 3 bases at J, leaving 11 bases unmatched. The CDR3 runs to 15 residues. Germline-derived CDR1 and CDR2 are SQVTM and ANQGSEA. The CDR3 sequence: CSAGPWTSGEETQYF. CDR3 DNA sequence: TGCAGCGCCGGCCCTTGGACTAGCGGCGAAGAGACCCAGTACTTC. Looking up the rest from reference TRBV29-1 and TRBJ2-5 gives the full variable domain: SAVISQKPSRDICQRGTSLTIQCQVDSQVTMMFWYRQQPGQSLTLIATANQGSEATYESGFVIDKFPISRPNLTFSTLTVSNMSPEDSSIYLCSAGPWTSGEETQYFGPGTRLLVL.

The chain links TRBV9 to TRBJ2-3; 7 bases agree with TRBD1. After removal of 3 bases from V and 3 bases from J, the junction contained 10 bases not matched to a gene. Germline CDR1 is SGDLS and CDR2 is YYNGEE. The CDR3 runs 16 residues. DNA for the CDR3: TGTGCCAGCAGCGGGTTTTCCGGGACAGAAACAGATACGCAGTATTTT. Encoded protein: CASSGFSGTETDTQYF.

The chain combines TRBV6-5 with TRBJ1-1; TRBD1 matches 8 bases. Trimming took 0 bases from V and 4 from J; bases not matched to a gene: 7. This CDR3 contains 16 residues. Looked up from germline, CDR1 is MNHEY and CDR2 is SVGAGI. In nucleotides, the CDR3 is TGTGCCAGCAGTTACTCGCAGGGGGCGCAGGTCACTGAAGCTTTCTTT. Its translation: CASSYSQGAQVTEAFF.

The chain combines TRBV6-2 or TRBV6-3 with TRBJ2-5; a weak D match, TRBD2 (6 bases). CDR1 MNHEY and CDR2 SVGEGT come from the germline V gene. The germline V and J ends were trimmed by 3 bases and 1 base, with 12 bases remaining between them. This CDR3 comprises 15 residues. Here the CDR3 reads CASSYSTSSQETQYF. Written as DNA, the CDR3 is TGTGCCAGCAGTTATTCCACTAGCTCCCAAGAGACCCAGTACTTC.

The chain recombines TRBV7-9 with TRBJ2-1, with 8 bases lining up with TRBD2. J gave up 1 base and V 10 bases, and 12 bases lay outside the gene matches. The CDR3 runs 16 residues. Germline CDR1 reads SEHNR; CDR2 reads FQNEAQ (reference sequence). The CDR3 DNA reads as TGTGCCACCCCCTGGGCAAGCGGGAGTTCCTACAATGAGCAGTTCTTC. Translating gives CATPWASGSSYNEQFF.

The rearrangement joins TRBV4-3 to TRBJ1-4, with D tentatively TRBD1 (6 bases). The V gene lost 0 bases and the J gene lost 6 bases, with 14 bases spanning the gap. Germline V CDR1 and CDR2: LGHNA, YSLEER. CDR3 size: 16 residues. The CDR3 reads CASSQDSTGPDEKLFF. The CDR3 nucleotides are TGCGCCAGCAGCCAAGATAGCACAGGGCCGGATGAAAAACTGTTTTTT.

This chain uses TRBV29-1 with TRBJ2-1; D is uncertain. The germline V gene encodes CDR1 SQVTM and CDR2 ANQGSEA. The CDR3 covers 10 residues. Trimming cost V 7 bases and J 7 bases, with 8 bases left between them. The CDR3 protein is CSGVFNEQFF. Here the CDR3 DNA reads TGCAGCGGAGTTTTTAATGAGCAGTTCTTC.

CDR3 bases: TGTGCCAGCAGCTTGGCGCTAGCGGGAGAGGATACGCAGTATTTT. This gives the protein CASSLALAGEDTQYF. The J gene is TRBJ2-3, the V gene TRBV5-6; 10 nucleotides line up with TRBD2. CDR3 length equals 15 residues. Looked up from germline, CDR1 is SGHDT and CDR2 is YYEEEE. Trimming cost V 0 bases and J 6 bases; bases outside gene matches: 4. The full variable domain, its missing parts supplied by reference TRBV5-6 and TRBJ2-3, is DAGVTQSPTHLIKTRGQQVTLRCSPKSGHDTVSWYQQALGQGPQFIFQYYEEEERQRGNFPDRFSGHQFPNYSSELNVNALLLGDSALYLCASSLALAGEDTQYFGPGTRLTVL.

CDR3 bases: TGTGCCAGCCAGCAGACTAGCGGGAGCCACTACGAGCAGTACTTC. Its protein product is CASQQTSGSHYEQYF. The V and J genes are TRBV2 and TRBJ2-7, with 12 bases aligning to TRBD2. CDR3 length equals 15 residues. V shed 8 bases and J 3 bases; nucleotides not matched to a gene: 8. CDR1 is SNHLY and CDR2 is FYNNEI in the germline V gene.

The chain is built from TRBV12-5 and TRBJ2-7, with 8 nucleotides matching TRBD1. J was trimmed by 4 bases and V by 3 bases; bases with no gene match: 2. The CDR3 totals 13 residues. CDR1 and CDR2 from the germline V gene are LGHNT and FRNRAP. CDR3 residues: CASGFDRGYEQYF. The CDR3 nucleotides read TGTGCTAGTGGTTTCGACAGGGGTTACGAGCAGTACTTC.

This chain connects TRBV18 to TRBJ2-2; the match to TRBD2 covers 9 bases. This CDR3 is built from 16 residues. V shed 5 bases, J shed 2 bases, and the junction held 6 bases outside the gene matches. Germline CDR1 KGHSH, CDR2 LQKENI. CDR3 DNA: TGTGCCAGCTCAGTCTCGCTAGCGGGAAACACCGGGGAGCTGTTTTTT. Translation: CASSVSLAGNTGELFF. The full variable domain, with the rest looked up from reference TRBV18 and TRBJ2-2, is NAGVMQNPRHLVRRRGQEARLRCSPMKGHSHVYWYRQLPEEGLKFMVYLQKENIIDESGMPKERFSAEFPKEGPSILRIQQVVRGDSAAYFCASSVSLAGNTGELFFGEGSRLTVL.

This chain uses TRBV7-2 with TRBJ2-7; 11 bases map to TRBD1. The CDR3 runs 14 residues. In germline, CDR1 is SGHTA, CDR2 FQGNSA. With V trimmed by 7 bases and J by 4 bases, 6 bases remained unmatched. The CDR3 here is CASMKDRGPYEQYF. In DNA form, the CDR3 reads TGTGCCAGCATGAAGGACAGGGGGCCGTACGAGCAGTACTTC.

V usage is TRBV6-6 and J usage is TRBJ1-6; D perhaps matches TRBD1 (6 bases). The germline gives CDR1 MNHNY, CDR2 SVGAGI (reference sequence). Trimming pared 9 bases from V and 10 bases from J, leaving 19 bases between. The CDR3 runs 14 residues. This chain's CDR3 is CASLGGARPSPLHF. CDR3 nucleotides: TGTGCCAGTCTGGGGGGGGCCAGGCCCTCACCCCTCCACTTT.

Details on this clone: The same CDR3 arises from other DNA sequences in this sample as well. The V call is TRBV18, the J call TRBJ2-7, with D perhaps matching TRBD2 (6 bases). Germline V CDR1 and CDR2: KGHSH, LQKENI. Trimming took off 6 bases at V and 6 bases at J, with 12 bases between the two ends. CDR3 length: 12 residues. The CDR3 reads CASSPPGGEQYF. CDR3 bases: TGTGCCAGCTCTCCCCCCGGGGGCGAGCAGTACTTC.

The chain couples TRBV10-3 to TRBJ1-2; 7 bases are a match to TRBD1. This CDR3 comprises 17 residues. Germline-derived CDR1 and CDR2 are ENHRY and SYGVKD. V lost 4 bases to trimming and J lost 0 bases; unmatched junction nucleotides: 11. The CDR3 DNA follows: TGTGCCATCAGTGGGTTTGTAGTGGGACAGACTAACTATGGCTACACCTTC. Amino acids: CAISGFVVGQTNYGYTF.

The rearrangement uses TRBV15 and TRBJ1-2; 8 positions match TRBD1. V dropped 1 base and J dropped 10; count of bases not matched to a gene: 5. The CDR3 is 13 amino acids. Per the germline V gene, CDR1 is LNHNV and CDR2 is YYDKDF (reference sequence). DNA of the CDR3: TGTGCCACCAGCAGAGGGACAGGGAGTGACTACACCTTC. This codes for CATSRGTGSDYTF.

The rearrangement uses TRBV2 and TRBJ2-3, with D tentatively TRBD1 (5 bases). The CDR3 length is 14 residues. V was shortened by 8 bases and J by 1 base, with 13 bases between the two germline ends. Per the germline V gene, CDR1 is SNHLY and CDR2 is FYNNEI. The CDR3 nucleotides are TGTGCCAGCCCAAGACAGTCTGGCACAGATACGCAGTATTTT. Its protein product is CASPRQSGTDTQYF.

The V and J genes are TRBV19 and TRBJ1-3; D is undetermined. Germline assignment: CDR1 LNHDA and CDR2 SQIVND (reference sequence). The V and J ends lost 3 bases and 0 bases respectively, with 9 bases between them. The CDR3 has 15 amino acids. The CDR3 spells CASSIDVSSGNTIYF. The CDR3 DNA reads TGTGCCAGTAGTATCGATGTGAGCTCTGGAAACACCATATATTTT.

This sequence joins TRBV29-1 and TRBJ2-7, with TRBD1 identical over 7 bases. This CDR3 contains 14 residues. Germline CDR1 SQVTM, CDR2 ANQGSEA. V gave up 2 bases and J gave up 5 bases; unmatched junction bases: 9. Here the CDR3 DNA reads TGCAGCGTTGAAACACCAGGGGGTTGGGACGAGCAGTACTTC. This encodes CSVETPGGWDEQYF.

This chain connects TRBV6-6 to TRBJ2-1, with TRBD2 matching over 9 bases. V trimming: 2 bases; J trimming: 12 bases; junction bases outside the gene matches: 11. This CDR3 region has 15 residues. Looked up from germline, CDR1 is MNHNY and CDR2 is SVGAGI (reference sequence). Written as DNA, the CDR3 is TGTGCCAGCAGTTACCTTGCGGGAGGGCCTTCCGGGCAGTTCTTC. It translates to CASSYLAGGPSGQFF.

The chain joins TRBV5-4 to TRBJ1-1, with a possible D match to TRBD1 (5 bases). Germline V gene sequence: CDR1 SGHNT, CDR2 YYREEE (reference sequence). Deletions cut 4 bases from V and 4 bases from J, with 14 bases between. This CDR3 is built from 14 residues. CDR3 nucleotides: TGTGCCAGCAGCGTAGACAGTCGGAGCACTGAAGCTTTCTTT. It codes for CASSVDSRSTEAFF.

The genes are TRBV6-2 or TRBV6-3 and TRBJ2-4; 11 bases line up with TRBD2. CDR1 MNHEY and CDR2 SVGEGT come from the germline V gene. The CDR3 is made up of 19 amino acids. With 0 bases clipped from V and 0 bases from J, the junction kept 7 bases outside the gene matches. This CDR3 reads CASSYSSSGGPLAKNIQYF. In DNA form, the CDR3 reads TGTGCCAGCAGTTACTCTTCTAGCGGGGGGCCACTAGCCAAAAACATTCAGTACTTC.

The chain joins TRBV9 to TRBJ2-5; 7 nucleotides agree with TRBD1. This CDR3 is 15 amino acids long. Germline V gene data show CDR1 as SGDLS and CDR2 as YYNGEE. Germline trimming cut 4 bases from V and 4 bases from J; bases unmatched to any gene: 10. CDR3 DNA: TGTGCCAGCAGCACCACACTAGGGGGCGGAGAGACCCAGTACTTC. It yields the protein CASSTTLGGGETQYF.